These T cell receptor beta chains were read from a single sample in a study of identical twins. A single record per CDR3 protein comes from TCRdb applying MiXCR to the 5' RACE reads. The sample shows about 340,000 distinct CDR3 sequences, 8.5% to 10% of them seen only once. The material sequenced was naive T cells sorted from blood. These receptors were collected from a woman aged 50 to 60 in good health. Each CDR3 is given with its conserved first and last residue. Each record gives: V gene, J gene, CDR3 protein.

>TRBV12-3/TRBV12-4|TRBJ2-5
CASRVSGKETQYF
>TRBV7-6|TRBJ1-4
CASSSPGRQKLFF
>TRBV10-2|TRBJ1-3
CASSDLDSSGNTIYF
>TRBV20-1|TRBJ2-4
CSAIEVAKNIQYF
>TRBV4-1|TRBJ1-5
CASSLGQFNQPQHF
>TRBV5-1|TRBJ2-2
CASSPTSENTGELFF
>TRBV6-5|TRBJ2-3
CASSYWGTSGFTDTQYF
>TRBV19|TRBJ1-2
CASSIGARGNRYTF
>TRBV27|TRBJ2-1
CASTGRVNEQFF
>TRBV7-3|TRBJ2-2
CASSRGGTGELFF
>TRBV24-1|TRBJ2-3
CATSGQGSTDTQYF
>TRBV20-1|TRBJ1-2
CSAPTGNYGYTF
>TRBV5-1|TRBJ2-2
CASSLNSGTGELFF
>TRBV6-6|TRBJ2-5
CASSYPAGSETQYF
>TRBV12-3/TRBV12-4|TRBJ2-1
CASSPRASPDNEQFF
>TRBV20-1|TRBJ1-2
CSAREPPPGPNYGYTF
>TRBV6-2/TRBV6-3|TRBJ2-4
CASTPWGEPAKNIQYF
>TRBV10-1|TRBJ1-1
CASSGGQGGFEAFF
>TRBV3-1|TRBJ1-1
CASSPTTGTGPLTEAFF
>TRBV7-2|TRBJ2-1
CASSLATGTSYNEQFF
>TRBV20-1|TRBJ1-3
CSAGLSSGNTIYF
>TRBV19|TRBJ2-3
CASSIATGATDTQYF